The 21 T cell receptor beta chains reported below all come from one sample, sequenced in a study of T cells in Graves' hyperthyroidism and ophthalmopathy. RNA transcripts served as the template for amplifying TCR beta CDR3 regions. The TCR CDR3 was amplified in a first-round RT-PCR using the HTBI primer set. One entry per CDR3 protein, called by TCRdb with MiXCR from the multiplex PCR reads. The sample shows about 590,000 distinct CDR3 sequences, about 15% of them seen only once. Sequences were obtained from blood. The source is a woman aged 30 to 39 with Graves' hyperthyroidism.

This clonotype was counted ten times or more. The gene calls are TRBV7-9 and TRBJ2-5; D gene unclear. Germline-derived CDR1 and CDR2 are SEHNR and FQNEAQ (reference sequence). The CDR3 loop spans 15 amino acids. Trimming took off 1 base at V and 1 base at J, with 10 bases between the two ends. CDR3 nucleotide sequence: TGTGCCAGCAGCTTAGAACTGCTCAGCCAAGAGACCCAGTACTTC. This translates into CASSLELLSQETQYF.

This clonotype occurred many times. This chain links TRBV10-3 with TRBJ2-1; 10 bases agree with TRBD2. The CDR3 extends over 14 amino acids. The germline V gene encodes CDR1 ENHRY and CDR2 SYGVKD. V was pared by 6 bases and J by 6 bases, with 5 bases of the junction left unmatched. The CDR3 here is CAIRASGSGNEQFF. CDR3 nucleotides: TGTGCCATCAGGGCTAGCGGGAGTGGCAATGAGCAGTTCTTC.

Many counts were recorded for this clonotype. This rearrangement joins TRBV20-1 to TRBJ2-3; the match to TRBD2 covers 7 bases. This CDR3 comprises 14 residues. Trimming took 3 bases from V and 4 from J; bases not matched to a gene: 7. Germline V gene data show CDR1 as DFQATT and CDR2 as SNEGSKA (reference sequence). The CDR3 loop is CSASPGLVPDTQYF. As DNA, the CDR3 is TGCAGTGCTAGCCCCGGACTAGTCCCAGATACGCAGTATTTT.

This clonotype was observed many times. This chain links TRBV20-1 with TRBJ2-3; 8 bases are shared with TRBD2. Germline-derived CDR1 and CDR2 are DFQATT and SNEGSKA (reference sequence). V was pared by 1 base and J by 6 bases, with 0 bases of the junction left unmatched. The CDR3 extends over 12 amino acids. The CDR3: CSARGLADTQYF. The CDR3 DNA reads TGCAGTGCTAGAGGACTAGCGGATACGCAGTATTTT.

This clonotype has only a few counts. The rearrangement uses TRBV12-3 or TRBV12-4 and TRBJ1-6, with 8 positions matching TRBD1. The CDR3 extends over 15 amino acids. V shed 6 bases and J 4 bases; nucleotides not matched to a gene: 5. DNA of the CDR3: TGTGCCAGCAGGGACAGGGAAGTTTATAATTCACCCCTCCACTTT. Translating gives CASRDREVYNSPLHF.

The sample holds many counts of this clonotype. The V call is TRBV5-1, the J call TRBJ2-3; D is unresolved. The V gene's germline CDR1 is SGHRS and CDR2 YFSETQ. With 3 bases removed from V and 6 bases from J, the gap between germline ends came to 8 bases. The CDR3 length is 12 residues. Written as DNA, the CDR3 is TGCGCCAGCAGCTCTGCACGGGATACGCAGTATTTT. Residues: CASSSARDTQYF.

Turning to this clonotype: This clone may be a read error of a much larger clone one base away. The CDR3 loop is CASSAGGSAEAFF. CDR3 DNA sequence: TGTGCCAGCAGCGCCGGAGGGAGCGCTGAAGCTTTCTTT. V gene TRBV5-1 combines with J gene TRBJ1-1; D not resolved. Germline lookup yields CDR1 SGHRS and CDR2 YFSETQ. The CDR3 spans 13 residues. Filled out from reference TRBV5-1 and TRBJ1-1, the complete variable domain reads KAGVTQTPRYLIKTRGQQVTLSCSPISGHRSVSWYQQTPGQGLQFLFEYFSETQRNKGNFPGRFSGRQFSNSRSEMNVSTLELGDSALYLCASSAGGSAEAFFGQGTRLTVV.

This clonotype was detected ten times or more. The rearrangement links TRBV30 to TRBJ1-2; 7 positions agree with TRBD1. CDR1 is GTSNPN, CDR2 SVGIG, per germline (reference sequence). The CDR3 extends over 12 amino acids. The CDR3 reads CASGDRSYGYTF. The CDR3 nucleotides read TGTGCTTCCGGGGACAGAAGCTATGGCTACACCTTC.

There are a few counts of this clonotype. The gene calls are TRBV6-5 and TRBJ1-5, with D uncertain. V was shortened by 2 bases and J by 5 bases, with 13 bases between the two germline ends. Germline V gene sequence: CDR1 MNHEY, CDR2 SVGAGI. This CDR3 has 15 amino acids. CDR3 protein: CASSYDGWGDQPQHF. The CDR3, as DNA: TGTGCCAGCAGTTACGACGGCTGGGGTGATCAGCCCCAGCATTTT.

This clonotype came up many times. The chain links TRBV6-1 to TRBJ2-3; 12 bases match TRBD2. The CDR3 is made up of 15 amino acids. The germline gives CDR1 MNHNS, CDR2 SASEGT. The ends lost 6 bases at V and 4 bases at J; junction bases unmatched: 5. The CDR3 protein is CASSGLAGNADTQYF. DNA for the CDR3: TGTGCCAGCAGCGGACTAGCGGGAAACGCAGATACGCAGTATTTT.

This clonotype was found many times. The genes are TRBV2 and TRBJ1-4; D gene unclear. Germline V lookup: CDR1 SNHLY, CDR2 FYNNEI. The V and J ends lost 2 bases and 8 bases respectively, with 9 bases between them. The length of the CDR3 is 13 residues. This chain's CDR3 is CASSENSQEKLFF. Written as DNA, the CDR3 is TGTGCCAGCAGTGAAAACAGTCAAGAAAAACTGTTTTTT.

This clonotype was observed many times. This sequence joins TRBV7-3 and TRBJ1-1, with a weak D call TRBD1 (6 bases). Germline-derived CDR1 and CDR2 are SGHTA and FQGTGA. The CDR3 length is 17 residues. V shed 5 bases and J shed 1 base, with 20 bases lying between them. This CDR3 reads CASSPNAGSTGNTEAFF. CDR3 sequence (DNA): TGTGCCAGCAGCCCAAATGCGGGGTCGACAGGGAACACTGAAGCTTTCTTT. Together with reference TRBV7-3 and TRBJ1-1, the CDR3 gives the full variable domain: GAGVSQTPSNKVTEKGKYVELRCDPISGHTALYWYRQSLGQGPEFLIYFQGTGAADDSGLPNDRFFAVRPEGSVSTLKIQRTERGDSAVYLCASSPNAGSTGNTEAFFGQGTRLTVV.

This clonotype showed up many times. The chain carries TRBV12-3 or TRBV12-4 and TRBJ2-2; 9 bases match TRBD1. V shed 5 bases and J 0 bases; nucleotides not matched to a gene: 4. CDR3 size: 16 residues. CDR3 nucleotides: TGTGCCAGCAGTAAAGGACAGGGGTCGAACACCGGGGAGCTGTTTTTT. This translates into CASSKGQGSNTGELFF.

The rearrangement links TRBV20-1 to TRBJ2-5, with 9 bases that match TRBD2. CDR3 size: 15 residues. The junction had 20 bases not matched to a gene; V was cut back by 5 bases and J by 13 bases. Looked up from germline, CDR1 is DFQATT and CDR2 is SNEGSKA (reference sequence). For the CDR3, the DNA is TGCAGTGCTTATGTGGGTTCTAGCGGGATGGGACCCACGTACTTC. Protein: CSAYVGSSGMGPTYF.

This clonotype showed up just a few times. The chain employs TRBV7-9 and TRBJ2-3; TRBD2 agrees at 9 bases. Trimming cost V 1 base and J 4 bases; bases outside gene matches: 9. The CDR3 extends over 17 amino acids. The germline V gene has CDR1 SEHNR and CDR2 FQNEAQ (reference sequence). The CDR3 DNA follows: TGTGCCAGCAGCTTAGTTGTGGGCGGGAGGGCCCCAGATACGCAGTATTTT. Protein product: CASSLVVGGRAPDTQYF.

V usage is TRBV18 and J usage is TRBJ1-1; weak D call: TRBD1 (6 bases). The CDR3 spans 14 residues. Germline-derived CDR1 and CDR2 are KGHSH and LQKENI. The ends were cut back, 5 bases at V and 5 bases at J, with 15 bases in the middle. CDR3 bases: TGTGCCAGCTCAGCAGGAGGGGGTTGGACTGAAGCTTTCTTT. Protein sequence: CASSAGGGWTEAFF.

This clonotype occurred a few times. This chain connects TRBV7-2 to TRBJ2-1; the match to TRBD2 covers 8 bases. From germline, CDR1 is SGHTA and CDR2 FQGNSA. V trimming: 5 bases; J trimming: 6 bases; junction bases outside the gene matches: 12. This CDR3 comprises 16 residues. The CDR3 protein is CASSLIAGSGPNEQFF. Here the CDR3 DNA reads TGTGCCAGCAGCCTCATAGCGGGATCGGGCCCCAATGAGCAGTTCTTC.

The chain employs TRBV9 and TRBJ2-2; maybe TRBD2 (7 bases). CDR3 length: 16 amino acids. Per the germline V gene, CDR1 is SGDLS and CDR2 is YYNGEE. Trimming stripped 0 bases from V and 5 bases from J, with 14 bases between. This CDR3 reads CASSVGGGGPTGELFF. In nucleotides, the CDR3 is TGTGCCAGCAGCGTAGGCGGGGGCGGACCGACCGGGGAGCTGTTTTTT.

This clonotype was seen ten or more times. This chain joins TRBV2 and TRBJ2-6, with 9 nucleotides matching TRBD1. CDR3 size: 19 residues. Losses at the gene ends were 6 bases for V and 0 bases for J; bases not matched to a gene: 12. Germline V lookup: CDR1 SNHLY, CDR2 FYNNEI. DNA of the CDR3: TGTGCCAGCAGGTGGGACAGGGTTCAAGGGGTCTCTGGGGCCAACGTCCTGACTTTC. Its translation: CASRWDRVQGVSGANVLTF. Combining the CDR3 with reference TRBV2 and TRBJ2-6 gives the whole variable domain EPEVTQTPSHQVTQMGQEVILRCVPISNHLYFYWYRQILGQKVEFLVSFYNNEISEKSEIFDDQFSVERPDGSNFTLKIRSTKLEDSAMYFCASRWDRVQGVSGANVLTFGAGSRLTVL.

This clonotype was seen a handful of times. This chain links TRBV30 with TRBJ2-2, with 10 bases lining up with TRBD2. The trim removed 2 bases at V and 4 bases at J, leaving 4 bases unmatched. This CDR3 is 15 amino acids long. Looked up from germline, CDR1 is GTSNPN and CDR2 is SVGIG (reference sequence). The CDR3 DNA follows: TGTGCCTGGAGTCCCTCTAGCGGGGGCACCGGGGAGCTGTTTTTT. Protein product: CAWSPSSGGTGELFF.

This chain joins TRBV12-3 or TRBV12-4 and TRBJ2-2, with 9 bases identical to TRBD2. The trim removed 2 bases at V and 3 bases at J, leaving 4 bases unmatched. The CDR3 is made up of 16 amino acids. CDR3 sequence reads: CASSLTCGRDTGELFF. For the CDR3, the DNA is TGTGCCAGCAGTTTAACGTGCGGGAGGGACACCGGGGAGCTGTTTTTT.